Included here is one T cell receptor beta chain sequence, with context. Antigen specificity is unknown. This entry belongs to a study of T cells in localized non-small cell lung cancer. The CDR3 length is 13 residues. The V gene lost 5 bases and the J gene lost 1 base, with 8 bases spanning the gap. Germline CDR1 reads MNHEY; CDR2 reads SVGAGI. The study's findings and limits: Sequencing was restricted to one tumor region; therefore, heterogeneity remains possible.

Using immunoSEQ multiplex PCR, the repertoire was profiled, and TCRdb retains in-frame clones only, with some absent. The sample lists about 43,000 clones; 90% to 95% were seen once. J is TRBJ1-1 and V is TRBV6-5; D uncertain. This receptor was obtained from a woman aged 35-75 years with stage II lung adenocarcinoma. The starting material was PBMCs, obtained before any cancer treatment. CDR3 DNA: TGTGCCAGCAGTACGCCAGCGAACACTGAAGCTTTCTTT. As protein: CASSTPANTEAFF.